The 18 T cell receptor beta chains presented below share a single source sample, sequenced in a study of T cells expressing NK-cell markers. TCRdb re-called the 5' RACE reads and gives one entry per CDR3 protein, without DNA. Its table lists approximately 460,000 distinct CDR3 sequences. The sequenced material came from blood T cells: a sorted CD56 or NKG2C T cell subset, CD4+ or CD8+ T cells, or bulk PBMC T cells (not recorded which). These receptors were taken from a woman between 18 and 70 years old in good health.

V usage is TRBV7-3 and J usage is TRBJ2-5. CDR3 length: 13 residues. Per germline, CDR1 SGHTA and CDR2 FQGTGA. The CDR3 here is CASSLGVAETQYF.

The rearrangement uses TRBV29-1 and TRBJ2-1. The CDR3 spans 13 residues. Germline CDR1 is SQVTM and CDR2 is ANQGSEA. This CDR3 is CSVGRTILNEQFF.

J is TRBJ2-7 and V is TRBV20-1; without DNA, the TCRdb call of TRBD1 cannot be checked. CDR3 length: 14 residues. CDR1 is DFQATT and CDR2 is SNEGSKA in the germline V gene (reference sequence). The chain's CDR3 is CSARGTGFSYEQYF.

The CDR3 loop is CASSLAGGNPNTGELFF. The V gene is TRBV7-2, the J gene TRBJ2-2; TCRdb outputs TRBD1, but without DNA this stays unchecked. There are 17 residues in the CDR3. Germline V gene data show CDR1 as SGHTA and CDR2 as FQGNSA.

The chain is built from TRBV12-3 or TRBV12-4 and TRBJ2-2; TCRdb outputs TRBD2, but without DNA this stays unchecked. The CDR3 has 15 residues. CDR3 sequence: CASSIPGLDTGELFF.

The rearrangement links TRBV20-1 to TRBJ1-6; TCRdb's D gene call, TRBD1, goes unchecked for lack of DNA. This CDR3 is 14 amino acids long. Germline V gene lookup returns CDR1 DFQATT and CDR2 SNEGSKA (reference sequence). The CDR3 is CSARAQGGGSPLHF.

The CDR3 sequence: CASRRGLAVQETQYF. V and J are TRBV6-1 and TRBJ2-5; as DNA is missing, the TRBD2 call by TCRdb cannot be tested. The CDR3 is 15 residues long. From germline, CDR1 is MNHNS and CDR2 SASEGT.

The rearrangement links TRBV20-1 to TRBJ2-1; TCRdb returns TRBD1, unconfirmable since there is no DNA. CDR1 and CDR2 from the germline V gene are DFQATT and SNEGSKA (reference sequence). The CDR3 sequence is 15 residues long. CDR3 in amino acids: CSARWGGSSYNEQFF.

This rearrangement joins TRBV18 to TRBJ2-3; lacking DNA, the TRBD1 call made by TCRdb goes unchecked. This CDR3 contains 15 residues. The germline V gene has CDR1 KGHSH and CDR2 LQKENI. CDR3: CASSPQGAAKDTQYF.

The CDR3 reads CASSLTGGGYNEQFF. The chain has TRBV4-3 and TRBJ2-1; the D call from TCRdb, TRBD1, cannot be confirmed without DNA. This CDR3 spans 15 amino acids. Germline CDR1 reads LGHNA; CDR2 reads YSLEER.

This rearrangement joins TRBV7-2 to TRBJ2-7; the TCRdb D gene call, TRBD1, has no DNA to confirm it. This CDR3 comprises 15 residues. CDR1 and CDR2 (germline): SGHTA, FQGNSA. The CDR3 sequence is CASSQGSGRLYEQYF.

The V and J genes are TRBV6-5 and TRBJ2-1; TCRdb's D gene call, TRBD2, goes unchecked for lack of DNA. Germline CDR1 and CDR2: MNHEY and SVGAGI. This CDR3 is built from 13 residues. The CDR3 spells CASSFTSGNEQFF.

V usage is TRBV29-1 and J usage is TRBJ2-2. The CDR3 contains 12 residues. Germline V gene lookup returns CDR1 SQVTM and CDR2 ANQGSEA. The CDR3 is CSVDGDTGELFF.

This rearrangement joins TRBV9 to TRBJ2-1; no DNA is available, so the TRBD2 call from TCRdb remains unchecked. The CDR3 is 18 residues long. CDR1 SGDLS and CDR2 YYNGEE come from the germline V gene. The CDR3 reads CASSVGLAGGSPFGEQFF.

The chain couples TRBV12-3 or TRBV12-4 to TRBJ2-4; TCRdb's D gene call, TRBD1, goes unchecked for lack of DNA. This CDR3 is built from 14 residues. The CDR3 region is CASSGQLAKNIQYF.

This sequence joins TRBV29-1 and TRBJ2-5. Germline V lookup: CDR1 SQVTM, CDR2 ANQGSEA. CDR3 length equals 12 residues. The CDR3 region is CSVAGAKETQYF.

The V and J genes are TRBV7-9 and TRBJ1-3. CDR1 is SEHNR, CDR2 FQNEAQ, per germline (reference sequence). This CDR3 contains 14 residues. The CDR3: CASSYTTSGNTIYF.

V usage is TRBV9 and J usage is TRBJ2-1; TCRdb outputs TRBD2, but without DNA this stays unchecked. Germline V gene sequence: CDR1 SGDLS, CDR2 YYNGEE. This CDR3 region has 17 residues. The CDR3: CASSNPKLATGIHEQFF.